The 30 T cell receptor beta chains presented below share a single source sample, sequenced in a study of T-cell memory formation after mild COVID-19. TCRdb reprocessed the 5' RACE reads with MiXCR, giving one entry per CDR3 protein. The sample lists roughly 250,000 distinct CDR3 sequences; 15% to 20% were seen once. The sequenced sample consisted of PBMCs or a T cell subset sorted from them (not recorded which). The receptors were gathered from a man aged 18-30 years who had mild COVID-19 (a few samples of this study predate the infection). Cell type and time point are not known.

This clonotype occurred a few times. The CDR3 sequence is CASSARDRMGETQYF. The DNA for the CDR3 is TGTGCCAGCAGCGCCCGGGACAGGATGGGGGAGACCCAGTACTTC. The rearrangement uses TRBV11-1 and TRBJ2-5; 8 bases line up with TRBD1. This CDR3 has 15 residues. Germline-derived CDR1 and CDR2 are SGHAT and FQDESV (reference sequence). J was trimmed by 5 bases and V by 5 bases; bases with no gene match: 10.

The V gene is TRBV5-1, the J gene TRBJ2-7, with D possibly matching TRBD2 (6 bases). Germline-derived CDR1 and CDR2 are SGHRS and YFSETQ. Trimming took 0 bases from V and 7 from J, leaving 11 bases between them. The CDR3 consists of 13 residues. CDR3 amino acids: CASSLVGGREQYV. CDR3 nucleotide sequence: TGCGCCAGCAGCTTGGTCGGGGGTCGGGAGCAGTACGTC.

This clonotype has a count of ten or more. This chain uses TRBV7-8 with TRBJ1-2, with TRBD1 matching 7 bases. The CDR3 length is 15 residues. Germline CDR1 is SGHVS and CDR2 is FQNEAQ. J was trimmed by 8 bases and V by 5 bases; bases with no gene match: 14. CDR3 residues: CASSTGTEIYGGYTF. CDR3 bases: TGTGCCAGCAGCACCGGGACAGAGATCTATGGCGGCTACACCTTC.

CDR3 coding DNA: TGTGCCACCCGGGACACTAAATTTACCTACGAGCAGTACGTC. It is translated as CATRDTKFTYEQYV. The V and J genes are TRBV10-3 and TRBJ2-7, with TRBD1 as a possible D gene (6 bases). The CDR3 spans 14 residues. Germline V gene data show CDR1 as ENHRY and CDR2 as SYGVKD. V lost 10 bases, J lost 2 bases, and 18 bases lay in between.

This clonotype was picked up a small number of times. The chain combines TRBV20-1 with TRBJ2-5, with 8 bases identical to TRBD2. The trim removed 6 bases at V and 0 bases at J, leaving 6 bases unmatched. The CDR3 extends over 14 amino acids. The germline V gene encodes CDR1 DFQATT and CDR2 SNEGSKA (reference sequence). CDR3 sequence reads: CSAYPRGDQETQYF. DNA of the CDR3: TGCAGTGCCTACCCGCGGGGGGACCAAGAGACCCAGTACTTC.

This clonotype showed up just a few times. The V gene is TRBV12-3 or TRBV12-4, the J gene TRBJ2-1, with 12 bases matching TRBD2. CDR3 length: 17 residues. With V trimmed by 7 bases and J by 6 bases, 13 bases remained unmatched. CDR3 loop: CASTPPSGGAGGNEQFF. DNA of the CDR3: TGTGCCAGCACCCCACCTAGCGGGGGGGCCGGAGGCAATGAGCAGTTCTTC.

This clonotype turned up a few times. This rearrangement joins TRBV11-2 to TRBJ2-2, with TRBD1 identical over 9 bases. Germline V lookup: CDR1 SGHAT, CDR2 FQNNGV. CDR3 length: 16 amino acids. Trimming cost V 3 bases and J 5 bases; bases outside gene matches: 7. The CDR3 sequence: CASSLPQGAWTGELFF. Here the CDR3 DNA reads TGTGCCAGCAGCTTGCCACAGGGGGCTTGGACCGGGGAGCTGTTTTTT.

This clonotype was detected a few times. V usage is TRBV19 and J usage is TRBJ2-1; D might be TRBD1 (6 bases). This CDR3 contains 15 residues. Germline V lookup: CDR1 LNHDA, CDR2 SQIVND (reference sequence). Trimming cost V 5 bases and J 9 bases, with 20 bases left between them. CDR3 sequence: CASSYPGHRISEQFF. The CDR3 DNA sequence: TGTGCCAGTAGTTATCCGGGACATAGGATTAGTGAGCAGTTCTTC.

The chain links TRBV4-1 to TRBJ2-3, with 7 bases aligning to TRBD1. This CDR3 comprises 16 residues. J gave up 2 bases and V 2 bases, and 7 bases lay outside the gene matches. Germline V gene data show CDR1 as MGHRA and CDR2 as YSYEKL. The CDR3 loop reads CASSQPPGQITDTQYF. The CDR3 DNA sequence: TGCGCCAGCAGCCAACCCCCGGGACAGATCACAGATACGCAGTATTTT.

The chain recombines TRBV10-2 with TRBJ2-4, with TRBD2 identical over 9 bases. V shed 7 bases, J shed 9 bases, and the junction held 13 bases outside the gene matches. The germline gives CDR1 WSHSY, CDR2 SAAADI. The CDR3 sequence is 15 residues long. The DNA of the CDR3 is TGCGCCAGCACCGTTAGCGGGGGAGGTCATCTCATTCAGTACTTC. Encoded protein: CASTVSGGGHLIQYF.

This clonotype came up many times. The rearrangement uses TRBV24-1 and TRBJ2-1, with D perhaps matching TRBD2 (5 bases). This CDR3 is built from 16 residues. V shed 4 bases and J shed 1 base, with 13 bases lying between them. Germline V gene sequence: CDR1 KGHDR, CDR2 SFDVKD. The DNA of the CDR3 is TGTGCCACCAGTGACCGGGGAGCCAGGTCCTACAATGAGCAGTTCTTC. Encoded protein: CATSDRGARSYNEQFF.

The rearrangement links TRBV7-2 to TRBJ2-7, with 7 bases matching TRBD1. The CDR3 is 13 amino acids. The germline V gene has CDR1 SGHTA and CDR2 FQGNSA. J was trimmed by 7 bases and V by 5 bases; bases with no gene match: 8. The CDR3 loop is CASSLLRGQEQYV. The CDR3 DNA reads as TGTGCCAGCAGCCTCCTTAGGGGGCAGGAGCAGTACGTC.

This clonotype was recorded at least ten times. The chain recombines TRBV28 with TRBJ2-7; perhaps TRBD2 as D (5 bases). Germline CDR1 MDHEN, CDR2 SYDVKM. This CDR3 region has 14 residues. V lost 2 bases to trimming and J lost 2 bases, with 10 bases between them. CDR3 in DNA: TGTGCCAGCAGTTTAGCGGGTGGGACCTACGAGCAGTACGTC. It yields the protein CASSLAGGTYEQYV.

CDR3 region: CASATLWDEQFF. The CDR3 DNA sequence: TGCGCCAGCGCCACTCTATGGGATGAGCAGTTCTTC. The gene calls are TRBV5-1 and TRBJ2-1, with D unresolved. V lost 7 bases to trimming and J lost 8 bases, with 13 bases between them. CDR1 is SGHRS and CDR2 is YFSETQ in the germline V gene. The CDR3 length is 12 residues.

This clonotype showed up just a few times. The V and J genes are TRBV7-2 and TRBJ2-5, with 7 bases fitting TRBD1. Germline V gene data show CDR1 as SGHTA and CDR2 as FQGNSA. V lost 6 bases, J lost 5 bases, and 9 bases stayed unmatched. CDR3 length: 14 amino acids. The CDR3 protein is CASRLTGLLETQYF. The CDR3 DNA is TGTGCCAGCAGATTGACAGGGCTTTTGGAGACCCAGTACTTC.

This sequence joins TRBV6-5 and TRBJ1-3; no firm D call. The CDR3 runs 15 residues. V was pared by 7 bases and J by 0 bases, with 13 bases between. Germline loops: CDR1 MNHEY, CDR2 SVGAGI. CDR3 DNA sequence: TGTGCCAGCACCTCAGACGGATACTCTGGAAACACCATATATTTT. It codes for CASTSDGYSGNTIYF.

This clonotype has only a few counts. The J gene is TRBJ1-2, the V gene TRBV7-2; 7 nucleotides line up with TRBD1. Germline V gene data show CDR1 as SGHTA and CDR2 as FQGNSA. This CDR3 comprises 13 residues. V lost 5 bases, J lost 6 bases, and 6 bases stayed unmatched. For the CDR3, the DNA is TGTGCCAGCAGCACCGACAGGGCCCATGGCTACACCTTC. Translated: CASSTDRAHGYTF. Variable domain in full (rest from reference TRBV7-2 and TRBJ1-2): GAGVSQSPSNKVTEKGKDVELRCDPISGHTALYWYRQSLGQGLEFLIYFQGNSAPDKSGLPSDRFSAERTGGSVSTLTIQRTQQEDSAVYLCASSTDRAHGYTFGSGTRLTVV.

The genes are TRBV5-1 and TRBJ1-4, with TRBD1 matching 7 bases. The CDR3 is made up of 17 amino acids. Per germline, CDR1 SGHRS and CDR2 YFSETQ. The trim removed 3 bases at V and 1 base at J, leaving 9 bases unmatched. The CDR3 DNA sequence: TGCGCCAGCAGCTCGCCCGGGACAGATTTAACTAATGAAAAACTGTTTTTT. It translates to CASSSPGTDLTNEKLFF.

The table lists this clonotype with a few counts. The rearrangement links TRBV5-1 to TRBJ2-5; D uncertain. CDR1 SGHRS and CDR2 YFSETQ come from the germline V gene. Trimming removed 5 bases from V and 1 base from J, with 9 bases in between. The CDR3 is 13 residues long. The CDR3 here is CASSRAVQETQYF. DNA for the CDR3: TGCGCCAGCAGTCGGGCAGTCCAAGAGACCCAGTACTTC.

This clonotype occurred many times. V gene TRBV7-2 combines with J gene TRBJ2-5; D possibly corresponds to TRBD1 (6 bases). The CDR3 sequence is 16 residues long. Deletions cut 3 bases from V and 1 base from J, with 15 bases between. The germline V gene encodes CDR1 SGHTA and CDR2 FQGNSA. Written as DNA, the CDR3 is TGTGCCAGCAGCTTCAGGCAGGGGCTCACCCAAGAGACCCAGTACTTC. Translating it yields CASSFRQGLTQETQYF.

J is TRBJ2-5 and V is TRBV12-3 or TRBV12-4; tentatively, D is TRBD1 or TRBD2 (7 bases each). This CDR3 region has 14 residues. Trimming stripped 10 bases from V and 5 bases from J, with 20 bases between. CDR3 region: CATRGGGAAETQYF. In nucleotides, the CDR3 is TGTGCCACCAGGGGGGGAGGGGCAGCGGAGACCCAGTACTTC.

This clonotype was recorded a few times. This CDR3 is CASSFGQGRPEAFF. The CDR3 coding sequence is TGTGCCAGCAGCTTTGGACAGGGGAGGCCTGAAGCTTTCTTT. The V and J genes are TRBV5-6 and TRBJ1-1, with 9 bases identical to TRBD1. The CDR3 spans 14 residues. The V gene's germline CDR1 is SGHDT and CDR2 YYEEEE. V lost 2 bases and J lost 6; bases outside the gene matches: 5.

The CDR3 DNA is TGTGCCAGCAGCTTTGGGCAGGGAGATTTCACCTACGAGCAGTACGTC. Residues: CASSFGQGDFTYEQYV. The V and J genes are TRBV7-8 and TRBJ2-7, with D perhaps assigned TRBD1 or TRBD2 (5 bases each). This CDR3 has 16 amino acids. Germline V gene data show CDR1 as SGHVS and CDR2 as FQNEAQ. V shed 3 bases and J shed 2 bases, with 17 bases lying between them.

CDR3 DNA: TGTGCCAGCAGCCACCGGCTCTCCTACGAGCAGTACTTC. Residues: CASSHRLSYEQYF. V and J are TRBV27 and TRBJ2-7; D is unresolved. V dropped 6 bases and J dropped 0 bases, with 9 bases sitting between them. CDR3 length: 13 amino acids. Germline V gene lookup returns CDR1 MNHEY and CDR2 SMNVEV (reference sequence).

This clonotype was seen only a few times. The CDR3 nucleotides are TGTGCCAGCAGCCCACTCCCCACAGGGAATGGCTACACCTTC. Translation: CASSPLPTGNGYTF. The chain joins TRBV27 to TRBJ1-2, with D possibly matching TRBD1 (6 bases). Germline CDR1 MNHEY, CDR2 SMNVEV (reference sequence). The V end lost 6 bases, the J end lost 6 bases, and 17 bases lay between the germline ends. The CDR3 totals 14 residues.

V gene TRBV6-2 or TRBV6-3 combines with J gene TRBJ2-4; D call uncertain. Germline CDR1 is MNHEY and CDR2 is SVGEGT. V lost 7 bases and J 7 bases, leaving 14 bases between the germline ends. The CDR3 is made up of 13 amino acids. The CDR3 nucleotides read TGTGCCAGCACCCCAAGGCCGAGGAACATTCAGTACTTC. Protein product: CASTPRPRNIQYF.

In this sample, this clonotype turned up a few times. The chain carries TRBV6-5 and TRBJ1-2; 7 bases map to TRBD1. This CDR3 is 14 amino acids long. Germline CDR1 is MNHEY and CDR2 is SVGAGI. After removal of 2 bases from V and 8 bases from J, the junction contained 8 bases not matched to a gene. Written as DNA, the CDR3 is TGTGCCAGCAGTTACAGAAAGTCAGGGGGGGGCTACACCTTC. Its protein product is CASSYRKSGGGYTF.

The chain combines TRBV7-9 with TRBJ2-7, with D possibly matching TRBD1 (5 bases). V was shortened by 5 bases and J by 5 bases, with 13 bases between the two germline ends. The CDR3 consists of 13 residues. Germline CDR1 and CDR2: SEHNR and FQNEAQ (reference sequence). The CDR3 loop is CASSVARANEQYF. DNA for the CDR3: TGTGCCAGCAGCGTGGCCAGGGCGAACGAGCAGTACTTC.

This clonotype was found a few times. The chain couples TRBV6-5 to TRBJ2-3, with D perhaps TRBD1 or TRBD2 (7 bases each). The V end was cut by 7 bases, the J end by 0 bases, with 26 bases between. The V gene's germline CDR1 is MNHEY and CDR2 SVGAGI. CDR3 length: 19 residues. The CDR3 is CASIYGLSGGGFSTDTQYF. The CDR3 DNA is TGTGCCAGCATCTACGGGCTCTCAGGGGGGGGCTTTAGCACAGATACGCAGTATTTT.

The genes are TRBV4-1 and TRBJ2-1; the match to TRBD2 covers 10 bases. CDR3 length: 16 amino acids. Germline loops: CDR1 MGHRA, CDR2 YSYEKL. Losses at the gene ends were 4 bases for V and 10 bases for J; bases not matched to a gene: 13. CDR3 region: CASSPRGAGGMQEQFF. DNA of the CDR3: TGCGCCAGCAGCCCCCGCGGAGCGGGGGGGATGCAGGAGCAGTTCTTC.